A selection of T cell receptor beta chains follows, all from one sample in a study of blood T cell repertoires in COVID-19. The table came from immunoSEQ multiplex PCR; TCRdb's copy has only in-frame clones and leaves some out. The sample holds around 99,000 clones, more than 65% seen once. The specimen sequenced was peripheral blood. The receptors were sampled from an elderly woman with active or convalescent COVID-19. Both conserved end residues are part of each CDR3. The D gene is left open where the match is weak. Only some rows state a clone size, as once, few, many or a class for expanded clones.

clone_size j_call v_call d_call cdr3_nt cdr3_aa
once TRBJ2-2 TRBV13 TRBD2 TGTGCCAGCAGCTTAGTTCGTCGGGGACTAGCGGCCGCCGGGGAGCTGTTTTTT CASSLVRRGLAAAGELFF
- TRBJ1-2 TRBV7-2 - TGTGCCAGCAGCCCCTCGGGGGTTGATGGCTACACCTTC CASSPSGVDGYTF
- TRBJ2-3 TRBV7-6 TRBD1 TGTGCCAGCAGCTTAGAAAGTCCCCGAACAGGGGGGCCCCGCACAGATACGCAGTATTTT CASSLESPRTGGPRTDTQYF
few TRBJ2-6 TRBV4-2 - TGTGCCAGCAGCCCTTTGACAGGAAACTCTGGGGCCAACGTCCTGACTTTC CASSPLTGNSGANVLTF
- TRBJ1-1 TRBV7-9 - TGTGCCAGCAGTATCAGTGGTGAAGCTTTCTTT CASSISGEAFF
- TRBJ2-5 TRBV7-9 - TGTGCCAGCAGCTTAAAGACAGAACAAGAGACCCAGTACTTC CASSLKTEQETQYF
- TRBJ2-7 TRBV29-1 TRBD2 TGCAGCGTTGACGGGAGGAGCTCCTACGAGCAGTACTTC CSVDGRSSYEQYF
few TRBJ1-2 TRBV3-1/TRBV3-2 TRBD1 TGTGCCAGCAGCCAATTTAGACAGGGTTCAGCCGGCTACACCTTC CASSQFRQGSAGYTF
- TRBJ2-5 TRBV5-4 TRBD2 TGTGCCAGCAGCTCTAGCGGGAGTTGGGAGACCCAGTACTTC CASSSSGSWETQYF
- TRBJ2-1 TRBV7-2 - TGTGCCAGCAGCTTCGACTCGGCCCCGAACAATGAGCAGTTCTTC CASSFDSAPNNEQFF
- TRBJ2-7 TRBV10-2 - TGCGCCAGCAGTGAACAGGACGAGCAGTACTTC CASSEQDEQYF
- TRBJ2-3 TRBV7-2 TRBD1 TGTGCCAGCAGCTCGAAACAGGGGAATACGCAGTATTTT CASSSKQGNTQYF
- TRBJ2-7 TRBV20-1 TRBD2 TGCAGTGCTAGTAGGACGAGCGGGAGGGCGTTGGAGCAGTACTTC CSASRTSGRALEQYF
- TRBJ2-2 TRBV3-1/TRBV3-2 TRBD2 TGTGCCAGCAGCCCGGGACTAGCGGGAGGGAACACCGGGGAGCTGTTTTTT CASSPGLAGGNTGELFF
- TRBJ2-1 TRBV29-1 TRBD2 TGCAGCGTGACTAGCGCGTGGATCAATGAGCAGTTCTTC CSVTSAWINEQFF
few TRBJ1-2 TRBV2 - TGTGCCAGCAGTGAAAGATCGAGGTTTGGCTACACCTTC CASSERSRFGYTF
- TRBJ2-1 TRBV7-6 TRBD2 TGTGCCAGCAGCTTAAGTCAAGCGGGGTTGGGGAACAATGAGCAGTTCTTC CASSLSQAGLGNNEQFF
- TRBJ2-1 TRBV2 - TGTGCCAGCAGTGAAGACAGTTCTTACAATGAGCAGTTCTTC CASSEDSSYNEQFF
- TRBJ2-5 TRBV6-6 - TGTGCCAGCAGTTACTGGGGAGGTGAGGAGACCCAGTACTTC CASSYWGGEETQYF
- TRBJ2-7 TRBV28 TRBD1 TGTGCCAGCAGCGTCGGGACAGAAAAGTCCTACGAGCAGTACTTC CASSVGTEKSYEQYF
- TRBJ2-7 TRBV2 TRBD2 TGTGCCAGCAGTACGGGACTAGCGAACTACGAGCAGTACTTC CASSTGLANYEQYF
- TRBJ2-1 TRBV27 - TGTGCCAGCCGCTACAGGGAGAGCTCCTACAATGAGCAGTTCTTC CASRYRESSYNEQFF
- TRBJ2-7 TRBV11-2 - TGTGCCAGCAGCCCCCCAGGGTTTGAGCAGTACTTC CASSPPGFEQYF
- TRBJ2-3 TRBV3-1/TRBV3-2 TRBD2 TGTGCCAGCAGCGACTGGACTAGTCGTACAGATACGCAGTATTTT CASSDWTSRTDTQYF
- TRBJ1-3 TRBV28 - TGTGCCAGCAGTCCGAGCTGGCGGGACGGGGTATGGAACACCATATATTTT CASSPSWRDGVWNTIYF
- TRBJ2-1 TRBV28 - TGTGCCAGCAGCGCCAATGTGGTGACTTCCTACAATGAGCAGTTCTTC CASSANVVTSYNEQFF
- TRBJ2-1 TRBV10-1 TRBD2 TGCGCCAGCAGTGAAAGAAGGCGGGAGGGCGATGAGCAGTTCTTC CASSERRREGDEQFF
- TRBJ1-3 TRBV5-4 - TGTGCCACTGGGCAGGGATTTTCTGGAAACACCATATATTTT CATGQGFSGNTIYF
once TRBJ2-7 TRBV28 TRBD1 TGTGCCAGCAGTTTACGGACAGGCGACTACGAGCAGTACTTC CASSLRTGDYEQYF
- TRBJ1-2 TRBV6-5 TRBD1 TGTGCCAGCACCCAGACAGGGGGAAACTATGGCTACACCTTC CASTQTGGNYGYTF
- TRBJ1-4 TRBV29-1 TRBD1 TGCAGCATATATACCACAGGGGGCCAAGAAAAACTGTTTTTT CSIYTTGGQEKLFF
- TRBJ2-1 TRBV27 TRBD2 TGTGCCAGCAGTTCCGCTAGCGGGATCAGTGAGCAGTTCTTC CASSSASGISEQFF
- TRBJ2-1 TRBV6-5 TRBD2 TGTGCCAGCAGTTACGAGACTAGCGGGAACTACAATGAGCAGTTCTTC CASSYETSGNYNEQFF
- TRBJ2-5 TRBV30 - TGTGCCTGGAGTGTATGGGGTGGGGGGGAGACCCAGTACTTC CAWSVWGGGETQYF
once TRBJ2-3 TRBV19 - TGTGCCAGTAGTATGCTCGCGGGATACACAGATACGCAGTATTTT CASSMLAGYTDTQYF
- TRBJ1-1 TRBV28 TRBD1 TGTGCCAGCAGTCTCCCAGGGGGCGCGAAGAAGTGCTTCTTT CASSLPGGAKKCFF